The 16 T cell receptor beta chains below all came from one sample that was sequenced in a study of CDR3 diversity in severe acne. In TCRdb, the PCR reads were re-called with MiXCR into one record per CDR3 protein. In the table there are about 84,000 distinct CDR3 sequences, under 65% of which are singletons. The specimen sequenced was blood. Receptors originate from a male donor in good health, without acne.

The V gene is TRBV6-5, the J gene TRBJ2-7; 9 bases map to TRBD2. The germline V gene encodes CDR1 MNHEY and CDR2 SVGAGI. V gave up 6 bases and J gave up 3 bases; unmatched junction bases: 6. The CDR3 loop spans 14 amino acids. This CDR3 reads CASRGTSRIYEQYF. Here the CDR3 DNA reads TGTGCCAGCAGGGGGACTAGCCGGATCTACGAGCAGTACTTC.

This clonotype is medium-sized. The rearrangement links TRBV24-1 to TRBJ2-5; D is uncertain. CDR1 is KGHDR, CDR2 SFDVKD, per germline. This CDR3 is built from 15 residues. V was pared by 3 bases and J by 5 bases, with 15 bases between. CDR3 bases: TGTGCCACCAGTGATATGGGAAACAGTGGGGAGACCCAGTACTTC. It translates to CATSDMGNSGETQYF.

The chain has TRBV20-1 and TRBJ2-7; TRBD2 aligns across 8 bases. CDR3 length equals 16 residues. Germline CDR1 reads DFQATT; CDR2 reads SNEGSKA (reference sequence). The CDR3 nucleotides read TGCAGTGCTAAGGATCTAGCGGGCGAGCTCCTACGAGCAGTCAGAGTT. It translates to CSAKDLAGELLRAVRV.

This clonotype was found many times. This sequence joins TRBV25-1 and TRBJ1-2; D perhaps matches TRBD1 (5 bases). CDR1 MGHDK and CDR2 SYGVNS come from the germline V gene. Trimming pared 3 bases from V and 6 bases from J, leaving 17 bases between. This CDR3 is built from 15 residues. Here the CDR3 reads CASSDSWGRNDGYTF. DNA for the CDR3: TGTGCCAGCAGTGACTCTTGGGGCCGGAACGATGGCTACACCTTC.

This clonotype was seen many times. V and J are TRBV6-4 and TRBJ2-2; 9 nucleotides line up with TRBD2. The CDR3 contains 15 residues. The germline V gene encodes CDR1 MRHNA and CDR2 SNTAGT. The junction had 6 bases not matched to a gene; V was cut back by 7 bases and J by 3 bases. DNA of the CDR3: TGTGCCAGCACTGAAGTAGCGGGAGACACCGGGGAGCTGTTTTTT. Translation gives CASTEVAGDTGELFF.

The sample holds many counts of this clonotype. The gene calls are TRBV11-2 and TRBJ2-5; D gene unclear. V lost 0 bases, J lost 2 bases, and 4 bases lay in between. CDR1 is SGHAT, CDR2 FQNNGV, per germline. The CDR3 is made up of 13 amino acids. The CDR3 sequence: CASSLEGQETQYF. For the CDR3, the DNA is TGTGCCAGCAGCTTAGAAGGGCAAGAGACCCAGTACTTC.

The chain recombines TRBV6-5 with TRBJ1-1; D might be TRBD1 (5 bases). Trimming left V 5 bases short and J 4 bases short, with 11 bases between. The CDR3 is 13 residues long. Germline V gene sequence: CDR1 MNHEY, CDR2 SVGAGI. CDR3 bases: TGTGCCAGCAGTGCTGCCAGGGTCACTGAAGCTTTCTTT. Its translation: CASSAARVTEAFF.

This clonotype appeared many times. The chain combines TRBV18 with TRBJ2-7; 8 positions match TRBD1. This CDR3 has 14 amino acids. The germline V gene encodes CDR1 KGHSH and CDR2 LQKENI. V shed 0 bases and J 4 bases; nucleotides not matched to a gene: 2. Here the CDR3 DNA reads TGTGCCAGCTCACCACCGGACAGGGAATACGAGCAGTACTTC. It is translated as CASSPPDREYEQYF.

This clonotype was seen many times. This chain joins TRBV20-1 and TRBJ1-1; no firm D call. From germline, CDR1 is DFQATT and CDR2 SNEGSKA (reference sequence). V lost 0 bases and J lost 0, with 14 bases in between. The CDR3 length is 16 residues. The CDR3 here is CSARDPQRTMNTEAFF. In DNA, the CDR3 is TGCAGTGCTAGAGATCCCCAACGGACTATGAACACTGAAGCTTTCTTT.

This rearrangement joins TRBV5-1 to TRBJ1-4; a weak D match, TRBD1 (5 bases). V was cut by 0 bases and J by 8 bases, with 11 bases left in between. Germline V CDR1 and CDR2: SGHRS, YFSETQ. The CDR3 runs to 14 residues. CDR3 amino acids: CASSLEGIEEKLFF. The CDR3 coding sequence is TGCGCCAGCAGCTTGGAGGGGATTGAAGAAAAACTGTTTTTT. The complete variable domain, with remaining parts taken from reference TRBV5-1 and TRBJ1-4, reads KAGVTQTPRYLIKTRGQQVTLSCSPISGHRSVSWYQQTPGQGLQFLFEYFSETQRNKGNFPGRFSGRQFSNSRSEMNVSTLELGDSALYLCASSLEGIEEKLFFGSGTQLSVL.

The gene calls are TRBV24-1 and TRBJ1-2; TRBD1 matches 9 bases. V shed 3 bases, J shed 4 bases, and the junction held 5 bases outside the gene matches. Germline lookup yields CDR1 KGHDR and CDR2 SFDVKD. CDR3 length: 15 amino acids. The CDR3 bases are TGTGCCACCAGTGATCCGGGACAGGGTGGCTATGGCTACACCTTC. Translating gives CATSDPGQGGYGYTF.

CDR3 sequence reads: CSAYGPGATEAFF. The CDR3 DNA reads TGCAGCGCCTACGGACCAGGGGCGACTGAAGCTTTCTTT. The chain employs TRBV29-1 and TRBJ1-1, with D perhaps TRBD1 (6 bases). Germline CDR1 is SQVTM and CDR2 is ANQGSEA. CDR3 length: 13 residues. V dropped 7 bases and J dropped 5 bases, with 17 bases sitting between them.

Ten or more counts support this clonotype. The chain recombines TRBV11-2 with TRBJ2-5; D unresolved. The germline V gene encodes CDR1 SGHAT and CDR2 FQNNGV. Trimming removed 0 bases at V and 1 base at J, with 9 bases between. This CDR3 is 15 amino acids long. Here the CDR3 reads CASSLERHTQETQYF. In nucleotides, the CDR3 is TGTGCCAGCAGCTTAGAAAGGCATACCCAAGAGACCCAGTACTTC.

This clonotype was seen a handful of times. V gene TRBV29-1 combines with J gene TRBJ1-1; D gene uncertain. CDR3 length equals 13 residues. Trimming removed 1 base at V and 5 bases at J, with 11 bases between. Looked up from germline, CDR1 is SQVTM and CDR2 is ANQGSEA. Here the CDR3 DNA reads TGCAGCGTTGAAGGATCAACCGGGACTGAAGCTTTCTTT. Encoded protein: CSVEGSTGTEAFF.

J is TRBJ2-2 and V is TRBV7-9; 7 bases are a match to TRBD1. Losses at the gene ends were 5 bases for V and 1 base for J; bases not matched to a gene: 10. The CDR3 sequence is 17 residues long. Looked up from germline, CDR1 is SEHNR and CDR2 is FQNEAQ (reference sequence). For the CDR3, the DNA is TGTGCCAGCAGCGCGAGCCGGGACAGCGAGAACACCGGGGAGCTGTTTTTT. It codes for CASSASRDSENTGELFF.

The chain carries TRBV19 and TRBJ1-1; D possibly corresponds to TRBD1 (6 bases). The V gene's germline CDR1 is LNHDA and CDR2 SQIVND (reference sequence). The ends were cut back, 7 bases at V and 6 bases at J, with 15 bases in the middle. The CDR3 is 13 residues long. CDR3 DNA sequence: TGTGCCAGTACCAAGACAGGTATCTCTGAAGCTTTCTTT. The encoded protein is CASTKTGISEAFF.